The clone carrying this TCR beta chain came up a few times. Its matching antigen is unknown. CDR1 is MDHEN, CDR2 SYDVKM, per germline. With 6 bases clipped from V and 0 bases from J, the junction kept 7 bases outside the gene matches. This CDR3 has 15 residues. This entry comes from a study of response to subunit inactivated influenza vaccine. Whole-study findings and limits: Each seasonal influenza vaccination, the authors suggested, recruits few new T cells.

TCRdb recomputed calls from the RT-PCR reads with MiXCR, one row per CDR3 protein. The sample has around 790,000 distinct CDR3 sequences; 21% are singletons. The J gene is TRBJ1-1, the V gene TRBV28, with TRBD1 identical over 7 bases. Source: PBMCs from blood, taken 4 to 6 days after vaccination. The sequence was collected from a man in his fifties or sixties who received an inactivated influenza vaccine. The CDR3 coding sequence is TGTGCCAGCAGCAAGCCAGGGGGATTGAACACTGAAGCTTTCTTT. Its translation: CASSKPGGLNTEAFF.